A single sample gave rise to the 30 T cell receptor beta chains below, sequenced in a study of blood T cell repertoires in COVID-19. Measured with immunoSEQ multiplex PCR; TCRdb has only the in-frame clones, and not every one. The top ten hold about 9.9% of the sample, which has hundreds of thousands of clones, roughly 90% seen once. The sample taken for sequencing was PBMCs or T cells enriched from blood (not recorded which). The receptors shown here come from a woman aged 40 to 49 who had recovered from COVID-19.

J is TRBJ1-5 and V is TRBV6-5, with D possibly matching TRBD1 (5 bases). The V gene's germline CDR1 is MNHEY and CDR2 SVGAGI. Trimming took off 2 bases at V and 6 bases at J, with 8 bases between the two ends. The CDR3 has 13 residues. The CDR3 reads CASSYAGGQPQHF. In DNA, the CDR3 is TGTGCCAGCAGTTACGCGGGGGGTCAGCCCCAGCATTTT.

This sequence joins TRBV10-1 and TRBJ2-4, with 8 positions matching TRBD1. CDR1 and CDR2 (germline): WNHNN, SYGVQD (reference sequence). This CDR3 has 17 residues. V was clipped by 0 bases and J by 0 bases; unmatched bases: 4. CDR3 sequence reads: CASSESGTGLAKNIQYF. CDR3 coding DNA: TGCGCCAGCAGTGAGTCCGGGACAGGTTTAGCCAAAAACATTCAGTACTTC.

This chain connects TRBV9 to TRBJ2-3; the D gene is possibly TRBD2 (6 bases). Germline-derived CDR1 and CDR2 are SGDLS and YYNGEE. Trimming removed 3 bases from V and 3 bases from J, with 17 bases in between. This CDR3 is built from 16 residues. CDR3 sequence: CASSGPGTSNTDTQYF. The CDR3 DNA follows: TGTGCCAGCAGCGGACCCGGGACTTCCAATACAGATACGCAGTATTTT.

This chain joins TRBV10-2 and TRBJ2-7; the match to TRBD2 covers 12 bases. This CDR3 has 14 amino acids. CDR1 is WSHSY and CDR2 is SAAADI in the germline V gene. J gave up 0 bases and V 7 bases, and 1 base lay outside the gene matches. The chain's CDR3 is CASKTSGGSYEQYF. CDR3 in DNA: TGCGCCAGCAAGACTAGCGGGGGCTCCTACGAGCAGTACTTC.

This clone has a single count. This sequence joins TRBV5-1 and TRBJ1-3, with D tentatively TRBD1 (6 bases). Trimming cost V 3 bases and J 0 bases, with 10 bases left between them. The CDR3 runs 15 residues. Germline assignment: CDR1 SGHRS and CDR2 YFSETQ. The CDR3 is CASSSTGLSGNTIYF. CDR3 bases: TGCGCCAGCAGCTCGACAGGTCTCTCTGGAAACACCATATATTTT. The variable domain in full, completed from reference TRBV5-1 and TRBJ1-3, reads KAGVTQTPRYLIKTRGQQVTLSCSPISGHRSVSWYQQTPGQGLQFLFEYFSETQRNKGNFPGRFSGRQFSNSRSEMNVSTLELGDSALYLCASSSTGLSGNTIYFGEGSWLTVV.

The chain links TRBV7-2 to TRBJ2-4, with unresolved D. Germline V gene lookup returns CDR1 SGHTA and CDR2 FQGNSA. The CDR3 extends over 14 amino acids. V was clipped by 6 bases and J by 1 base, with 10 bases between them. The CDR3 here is CASRNQDAKNIQYF. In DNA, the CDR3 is TGTGCCAGCAGGAATCAGGATGCCAAAAACATTCAGTACTTC.

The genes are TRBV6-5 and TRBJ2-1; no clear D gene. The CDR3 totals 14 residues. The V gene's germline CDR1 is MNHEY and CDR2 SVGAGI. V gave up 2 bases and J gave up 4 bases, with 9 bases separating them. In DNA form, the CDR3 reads TGTGCCAGCAGTTACACGGGTGGGTACAATGAGCAGTTCTTC. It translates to CASSYTGGYNEQFF.

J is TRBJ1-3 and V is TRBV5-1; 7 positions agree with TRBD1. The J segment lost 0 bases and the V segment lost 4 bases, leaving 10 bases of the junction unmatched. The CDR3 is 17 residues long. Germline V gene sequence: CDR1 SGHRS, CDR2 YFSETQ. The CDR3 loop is CASSLSGTAGSGNTIYF. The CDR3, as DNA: TGCGCCAGCAGCCTATCGGGGACAGCCGGCTCTGGAAACACCATATATTTT.

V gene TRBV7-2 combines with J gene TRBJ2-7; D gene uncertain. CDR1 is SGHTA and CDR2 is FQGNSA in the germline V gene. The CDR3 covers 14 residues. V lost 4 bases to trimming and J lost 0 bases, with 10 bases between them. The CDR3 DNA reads TGTGCCAGCAGCTACATCTTGTCCTCCTACGAGCAGTACTTC. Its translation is CASSYILSSYEQYF.

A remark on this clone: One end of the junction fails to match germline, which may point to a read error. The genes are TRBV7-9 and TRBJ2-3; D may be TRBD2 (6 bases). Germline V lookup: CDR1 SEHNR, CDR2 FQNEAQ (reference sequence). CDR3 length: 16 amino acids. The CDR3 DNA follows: TGTGCCAGCAGTTTAGGAGGGAGCGGCCGAAAAGATACGCAGTATTTT. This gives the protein CASSLGGSGRKDTQYF.

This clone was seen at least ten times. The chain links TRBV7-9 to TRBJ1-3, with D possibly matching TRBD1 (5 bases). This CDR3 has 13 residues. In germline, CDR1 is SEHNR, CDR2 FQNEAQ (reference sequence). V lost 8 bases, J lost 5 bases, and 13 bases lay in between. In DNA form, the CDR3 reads TGTGCCAGCGGCGACGGACACCGAAACACCATATATTTT. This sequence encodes CASGDGHRNTIYF.

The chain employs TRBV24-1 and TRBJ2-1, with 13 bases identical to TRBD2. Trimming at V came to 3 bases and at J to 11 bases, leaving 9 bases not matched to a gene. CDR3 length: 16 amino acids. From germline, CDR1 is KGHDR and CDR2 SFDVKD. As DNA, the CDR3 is TGTGCCACCAGTGATCCACCCGGGACTAGCGGGAAAAAGCAGTTCTTC. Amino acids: CATSDPPGTSGKKQFF.

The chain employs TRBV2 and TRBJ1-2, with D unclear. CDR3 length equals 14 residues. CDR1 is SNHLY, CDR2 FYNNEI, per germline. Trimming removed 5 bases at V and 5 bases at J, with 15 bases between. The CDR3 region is CASSYDGWSYGYTF. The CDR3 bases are TGTGCCAGCAGTTACGACGGTTGGAGTTATGGCTACACCTTC.

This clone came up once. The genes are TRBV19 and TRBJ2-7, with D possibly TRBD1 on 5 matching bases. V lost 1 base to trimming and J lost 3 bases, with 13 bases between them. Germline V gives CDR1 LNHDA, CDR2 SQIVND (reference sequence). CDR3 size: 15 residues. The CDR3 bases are TGTGCCAGTAGTATAGCGGCAGGGAAAGGCTACGAGCAGTACTTC. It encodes CASSIAAGKGYEQYF. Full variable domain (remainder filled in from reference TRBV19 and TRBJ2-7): DGGITQSPKYLFRKEGQNVTLSCEQNLNHDAMYWYRQDPGQGLRLIYYSQIVNDFQKGDIAEGYSVSREKKESFPLTVTSAQKNPTAFYLCASSIAAGKGYEQYFGPGTRLTVT.

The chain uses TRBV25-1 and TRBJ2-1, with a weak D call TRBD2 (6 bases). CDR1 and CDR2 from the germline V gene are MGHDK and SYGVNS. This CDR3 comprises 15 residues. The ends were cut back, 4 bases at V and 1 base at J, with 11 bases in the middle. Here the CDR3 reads CASSVSGVSYNEQFF. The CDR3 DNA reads TGTGCCAGCAGTGTTAGCGGTGTTTCCTACAATGAGCAGTTCTTC.

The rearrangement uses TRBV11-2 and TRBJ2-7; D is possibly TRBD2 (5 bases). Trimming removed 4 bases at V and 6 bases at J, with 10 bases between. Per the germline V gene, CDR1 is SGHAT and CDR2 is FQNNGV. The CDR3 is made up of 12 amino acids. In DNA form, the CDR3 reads TGTGCCAGCAGCTCCCGAGGGCTCGAGCAGTACTTC. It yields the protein CASSSRGLEQYF.

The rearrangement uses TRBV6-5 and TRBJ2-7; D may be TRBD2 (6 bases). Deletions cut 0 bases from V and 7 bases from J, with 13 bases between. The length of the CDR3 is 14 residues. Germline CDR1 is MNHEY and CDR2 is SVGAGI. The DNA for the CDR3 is TGTGCCAGCAGTTACTCCCTAGGAGGGTGGGAGCAGTACTTC. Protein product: CASSYSLGGWEQYF.

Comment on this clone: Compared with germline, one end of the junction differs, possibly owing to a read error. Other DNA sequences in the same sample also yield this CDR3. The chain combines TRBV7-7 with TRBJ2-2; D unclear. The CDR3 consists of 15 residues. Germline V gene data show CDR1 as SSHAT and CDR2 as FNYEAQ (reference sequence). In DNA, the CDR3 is TGTGCTAGCAGCTTAGGCGGCAGGAACACCGGGGAGCTGTTTTTT. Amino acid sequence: CASSLGGRNTGELFF.

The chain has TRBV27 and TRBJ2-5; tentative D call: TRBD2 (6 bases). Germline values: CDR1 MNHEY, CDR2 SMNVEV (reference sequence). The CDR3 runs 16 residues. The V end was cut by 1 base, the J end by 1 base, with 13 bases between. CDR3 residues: CASSLWGGGAQETQYF. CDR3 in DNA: TGTGCCAGCAGTTTATGGGGTGGCGGGGCCCAAGAGACCCAGTACTTC.

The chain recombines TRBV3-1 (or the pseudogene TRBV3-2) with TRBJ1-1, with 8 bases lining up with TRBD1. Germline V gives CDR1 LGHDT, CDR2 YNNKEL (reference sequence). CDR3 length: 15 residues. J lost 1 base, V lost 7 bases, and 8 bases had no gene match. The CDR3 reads CASKPRQGPNTEAFF. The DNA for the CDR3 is TGTGCCAGCAAACCCCGACAGGGGCCGAACACTGAAGCTTTCTTT.

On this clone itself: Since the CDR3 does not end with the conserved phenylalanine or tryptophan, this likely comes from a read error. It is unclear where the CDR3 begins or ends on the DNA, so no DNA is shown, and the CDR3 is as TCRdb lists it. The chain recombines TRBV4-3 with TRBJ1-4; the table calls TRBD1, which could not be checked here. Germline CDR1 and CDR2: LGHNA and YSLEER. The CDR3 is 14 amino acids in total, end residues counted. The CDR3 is CASSPLYLGRGPRR.

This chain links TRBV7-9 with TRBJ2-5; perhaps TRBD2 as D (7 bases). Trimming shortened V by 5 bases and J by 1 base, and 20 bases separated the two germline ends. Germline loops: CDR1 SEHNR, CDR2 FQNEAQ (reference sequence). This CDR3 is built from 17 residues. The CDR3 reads CASSPGEGLNRQETQYF. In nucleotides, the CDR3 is TGTGCCAGCAGCCCAGGGGAGGGTTTAAACCGCCAAGAGACCCAGTACTTC.

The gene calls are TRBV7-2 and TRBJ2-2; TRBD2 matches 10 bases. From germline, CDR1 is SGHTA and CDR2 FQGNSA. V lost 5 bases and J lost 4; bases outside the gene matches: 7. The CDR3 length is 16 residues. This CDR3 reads CASSPSGGAGTGELFF. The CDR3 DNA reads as TGTGCCAGCAGCCCGAGCGGGGGGGCAGGCACCGGGGAGCTGTTTTTT.

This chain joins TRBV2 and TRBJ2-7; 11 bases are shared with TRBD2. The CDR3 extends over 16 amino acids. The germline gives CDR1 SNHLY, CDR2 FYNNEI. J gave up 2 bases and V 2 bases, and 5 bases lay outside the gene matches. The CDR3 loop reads CASSESLSGRAYEQYF. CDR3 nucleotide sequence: TGTGCCAGCAGTGAATCTCTTAGCGGGAGGGCCTACGAGCAGTACTTC. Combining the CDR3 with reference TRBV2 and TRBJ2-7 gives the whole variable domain EPEVTQTPSHQVTQMGQEVILRCVPISNHLYFYWYRQILGQKVEFLVSFYNNEISEKSEIFDDQFSVERPDGSNFTLKIRSTKLEDSAMYFCASSESLSGRAYEQYFGPGTRLTVT.

CDR3 in DNA: TGTGCCAGCAGTTTGCCAGGACAGCGGGGAAACAATGAGCAGTTCTTC. It yields the protein CASSLPGQRGNNEQFF. The V and J genes are TRBV28 and TRBJ2-1, with a weak D call TRBD2 (7 bases). The germline CDR1 and CDR2 sequences are MDHEN and SYDVKM. The CDR3 consists of 16 residues. Trimming cost V 3 bases and J 5 bases, with 17 bases left between them.

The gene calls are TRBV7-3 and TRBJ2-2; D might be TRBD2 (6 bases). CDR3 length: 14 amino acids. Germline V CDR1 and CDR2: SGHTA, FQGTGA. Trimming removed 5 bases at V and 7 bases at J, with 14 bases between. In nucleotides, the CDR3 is TGTGCCAGCAGCGCTAAACCGGGAGTCGGGGAGCTGTTTTTT. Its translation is CASSAKPGVGELFF.

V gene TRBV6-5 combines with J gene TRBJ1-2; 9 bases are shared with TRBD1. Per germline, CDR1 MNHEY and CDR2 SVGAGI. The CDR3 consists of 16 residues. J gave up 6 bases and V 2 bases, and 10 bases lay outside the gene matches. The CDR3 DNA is TGTGCCAGCAGTTACAGCAGACAGGGGGATTTGAATGGCTACACCTTC. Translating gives CASSYSRQGDLNGYTF.

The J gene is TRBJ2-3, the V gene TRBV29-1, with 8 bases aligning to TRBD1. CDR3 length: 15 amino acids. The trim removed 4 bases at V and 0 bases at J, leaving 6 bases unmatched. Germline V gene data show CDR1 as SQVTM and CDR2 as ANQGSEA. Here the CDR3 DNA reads TGCAGCGTTGCCCAGGGGGCGGGGAGCACAGATACGCAGTATTTT. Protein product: CSVAQGAGSTDTQYF.

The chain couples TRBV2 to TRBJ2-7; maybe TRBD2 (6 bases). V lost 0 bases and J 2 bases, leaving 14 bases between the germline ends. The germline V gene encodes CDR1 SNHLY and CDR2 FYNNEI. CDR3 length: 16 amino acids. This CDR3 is CASSEATGSPPYEQYF. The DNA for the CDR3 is TGTGCCAGCAGTGAAGCGACCGGGAGCCCTCCCTACGAGCAGTACTTC. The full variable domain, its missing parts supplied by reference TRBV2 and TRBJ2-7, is EPEVTQTPSHQVTQMGQEVILRCVPISNHLYFYWYRQILGQKVEFLVSFYNNEISEKSEIFDDQFSVERPDGSNFTLKIRSTKLEDSAMYFCASSEATGSPPYEQYFGPGTRLTVT.

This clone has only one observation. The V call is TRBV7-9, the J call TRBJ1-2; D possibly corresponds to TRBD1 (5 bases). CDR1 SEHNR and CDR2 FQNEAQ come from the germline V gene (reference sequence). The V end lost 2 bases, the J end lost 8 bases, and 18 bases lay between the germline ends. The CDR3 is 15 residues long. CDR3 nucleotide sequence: TGTGCCAGCAGCTTAATGACAGTTCGGATCCACGGCTACACCTTC. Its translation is CASSLMTVRIHGYTF. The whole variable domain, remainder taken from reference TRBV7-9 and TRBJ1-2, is DTGVSQNPRHKITKRGQNVTFRCDPISEHNRLYWYRQTLGQGPEFLTYFQNEAQLEKSRLLSDRFSAERPKGSFSTLEIQRTEQGDSAMYLCASSLMTVRIHGYTFGSGTRLTVV.